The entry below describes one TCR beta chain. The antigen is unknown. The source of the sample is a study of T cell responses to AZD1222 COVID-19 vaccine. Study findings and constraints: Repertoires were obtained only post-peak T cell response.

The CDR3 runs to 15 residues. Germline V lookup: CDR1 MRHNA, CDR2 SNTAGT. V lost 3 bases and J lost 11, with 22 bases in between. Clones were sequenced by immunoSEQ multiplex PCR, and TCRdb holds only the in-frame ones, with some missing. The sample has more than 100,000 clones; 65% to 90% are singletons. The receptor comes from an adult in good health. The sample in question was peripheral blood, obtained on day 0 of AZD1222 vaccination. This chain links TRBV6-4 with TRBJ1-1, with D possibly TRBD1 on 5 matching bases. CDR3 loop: CASSDQPGRGGSAFF. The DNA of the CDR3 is TGTGCCAGCAGTGATCAACCTGGACGGGGCGGGTCCGCTTTCTTT.